This T cell receptor beta chain was observed in a study of cytomegalovirus exposure and HLA in healthy donors. Overall study results and limits: Sequencing depth roughly uniform across donors was assumed in presence/absence analyses. More clonal expansion characterized HLA-associated TCR beta chains than equally common others in a later analysis.

The study ran its PCR with 60 Vbeta and 13 Jbeta primers. Assay used: immunoSEQ multiplex PCR; TCRdb lists only in-frame clones, some missing. The table for this sample gives fewer than 75,000 clones. On this clone: The antigen is unknown.

The CDR3 is made up of 15 amino acids. Germline loops: CDR1 SGHRS, CDR2 YFSETQ. V was pared by 2 bases and J by 4 bases, with 5 bases of the junction left unmatched. This TCR was recovered from a boy aged 5-17 years in good health and CMV-seronegative. The chain has TRBV5-1 and TRBJ2-3; 9 bases are a match to TRBD2. Material: PBMCs. The CDR3 nucleotides read TGCGCCAGCAGCTTTGTTAGCGGGGGCCCAGATACGCAGTATTTT. Translating gives CASSFVSGGPDTQYF.